Listed below are T cell receptor beta chains from one sample, sequenced in a study of early T cells in non-severe SARS-CoV-2 infection. TCRdb reprocessed the 5' RACE reads via MiXCR and lists one record per CDR3 protein. The repertoire holds roughly 23,000 distinct CDR3 sequences, with 3.5% to 4.5% as singletons. The sample was whole blood. Receptor source: an adult who was a healthcare worker with PCR-confirmed SARS-CoV-2 infection or an uninfected control (not recorded which). Each CDR3 is given with its conserved first and last residue. D genes are given only for firm matches. Part of the rows lack a size; the others show once, few, many or a class for expanded clones.

CDR3 | DNA | D | J | V | size
CASSLTRQGHGYTF | TGTGCCAGCAGCTTAACCCGACAGGGCCATGGTTACACCTTC | TRBD1 | TRBJ1-2 | TRBV7-3 | many
CASSVKTGGDSPLHF | TGTGCCAGCAGCGTAAAGACAGGGGGAGATTCACCCCTCCACTTT | TRBD1 | TRBJ1-6 | TRBV9 | many
CASRSGTTLGAFF | TGTGCCAGCAGATCCGGGACCACGTTGGGAGCTTTCTTT | . | TRBJ1-1 | TRBV28 | many
CSGTYGSYEQYF | TGCAGCGGTACTTATGGGAGCTACGAGCAGTACTTC | . | TRBJ2-7 | TRBV29-1 | few
CASSPVLGNQPQHF | TGTGCCAGCAGTCCCGTCCTAGGCAATCAGCCCCAGCATTTT | . | TRBJ1-5 | TRBV27 | many
CASSPMIHRNTEAFF | TGTGCCAGCAGCCCCATGATTCACCGGAACACTGAAGCTTTCTTT | . | TRBJ1-1 | TRBV7-9 | few
CAGLITGEQYF | TGTGCCGGGCTTATAACGGGCGAGCAGTACTTC | . | TRBJ2-7 | TRBV9 | .
CASSSSPTSGDTQYF | TGTGCCAGCAGCTCATCCCCGACTAGCGGTGATACGCAGTATTTT | TRBD2 | TRBJ2-3 | TRBV7-2 | many
CASSLEVTDTQYF | TGTGCCAGCAGCTTAGAGGTCACAGATACGCAGTATTTT | . | TRBJ2-3 | TRBV11-2 | medium-sized
CASSFFRANSPLHF | TGCGCCAGCAGCTTCTTCAGAGCCAATTCACCCCTCCACTTT | . | TRBJ1-6 | TRBV5-1 | many
CASSIDAPGLNNEQFF | TGTGCCAGTAGTATAGACGCCCCCGGTTTAAACAATGAGCAGTTCTTC | . | TRBJ2-1 | TRBV19 | .
CSVAPDGDFSYEQYF | TGCAGCGTTGCCCCGGACGGGGACTTCTCCTACGAGCAGTACTTC | . | TRBJ2-7 | TRBV29-1 | many
CASSPGHGAYGYTF | TGTGCCAGCTCACCCGGACACGGGGCCTATGGCTACACCTTC | . | TRBJ1-2 | TRBV18 | many
CSAAGTPHSPLHF | TGCAGTGCTGCCGGGACACCACATTCACCCCTCCACTTT | . | TRBJ1-6 | TRBV20-1 | many
CASSLYAQAMNTEAFF | TGTGCCAGCAGTTTGTACGCACAGGCCATGAACACTGAAGCTTTCTTT | . | TRBJ1-1 | TRBV28 | many
CASRLPTNQPQHF | TGTGCCAGCAGGCTCCCGACAAATCAGCCCCAGCATTTT | . | TRBJ1-5 | TRBV28 | many
CASGYLSLREGKNEQYF | TGTGCCAGCGGCTACCTTAGTTTGCGGGAGGGAAAGAACGAGCAGTACTTC | TRBD2 | TRBJ2-7 | TRBV27 | few
CASSLGLGVGYEQYF | TGTGCCAGCAGCTTAGGACTAGGAGTAGGGTACGAGCAGTACTTC | . | TRBJ2-7 | TRBV7-9 | many
CASSLGDTQETQYF | TGCGCCAGCAGCTTGGGGGACACACAAGAGACCCAGTACTTC | . | TRBJ2-5 | TRBV5-1 | many
CSAVNRGGGADTQYF | TGCAGTGCAGTCAACAGGGGTGGTGGGGCAGATACGCAGTATTTT | TRBD1 | TRBJ2-3 | TRBV20-1 | medium-sized
CASSQDLLAGAGDEQFF | TGCGCCAGCAGCCAAGATCTACTAGCGGGAGCAGGGGATGAGCAGTTCTTC | TRBD2 | TRBJ2-1 | TRBV4-1 | many
CASSLAGSQETQYF | TGTGCCAGCAGCTTGGCGGGGTCCCAAGAGACCCAGTACTTC | . | TRBJ2-5 | TRBV5-5 | many
CASSSTGRTNEKLFF | TGTGCCAGCAGTTCAACAGGACGGACTAATGAAAAACTGTTTTTT | . | TRBJ1-4 | TRBV6-5 | many
CASSLSTGGANVLTF | TGTGCCAGCAGCCTCTCGACAGGGGGGGCCAACGTCCTGACTTTC | TRBD1 | TRBJ2-6 | TRBV7-3 | many
CASSLGDSYNYGYTF | TGCGCCAGCAGCTTGGGAGACAGTTATAACTATGGCTACACCTTC | . | TRBJ1-2 | TRBV5-1 | many
CASSQASRGDTEAFF | TGCGCCAGCAGCCAAGCTAGTCGCGGGGACACTGAAGCTTTCTTT | . | TRBJ1-1 | TRBV4-1 | many
CASSSWTSGGTGELFF | TGTGCCAGCAGCTCATGGACTAGCGGGGGGACCGGGGAGCTGTTTTTT | TRBD2 | TRBJ2-2 | TRBV7-2 | many
CASSDRGPSYEQYF | TGTGCCAGCAGTGACAGGGGGCCGTCCTACGAGCAGTACTTC | TRBD1 | TRBJ2-7 | TRBV27 | many
CASGEGNQETQYF | TGTGCCAGCGGGGAGGGGAACCAAGAGACCCAGTACTTC | TRBD2 | TRBJ2-5 | TRBV6-2/TRBV6-3 | many
CASSQTGLSYNEQFF | TGTGCCAGCAGCCAGACGGGACTGTCCTACAATGAGCAGTTCTTC | . | TRBJ2-1 | TRBV4-2 | many
CASNTGPHRGNQPQHF | TGTGCCAGCAATACAGGTCCCCACAGGGGCAATCAGCCCCAGCATTTT | . | TRBJ1-5 | TRBV6-2/TRBV6-3 | many
CASCLQRNTEAFF | TGTGCCAGCTGTTTACAGAGGAACACTGAAGCTTTCTTT | . | TRBJ1-1 | TRBV7-2 | many
CSARDRGFNQPQHF | TGCAGTGCCCGGGACAGGGGTTTTAATCAGCCCCAGCATTTT | TRBD1 | TRBJ1-5 | TRBV20-1 | many
CSARQGARNTGELFF | TGCAGTGCTAGGCAGGGGGCGAGGAACACCGGGGAGCTGTTTTTT | TRBD1 | TRBJ2-2 | TRBV20-1 | many
CAINGGDEQYF | TGTGCCATCAACGGTGGGGACGAGCAGTACTTC | . | TRBJ2-7 | TRBV10-3 | medium-sized
CASCRGGNQPQHF | TGTGCCAGTTGTAGGGGTGGCAATCAGCCCCAGCATTTT | . | TRBJ1-5 | TRBV19 | many
CASSLDWVQDEQYF | TGTGCCAGCAGTTTAGACTGGGTTCAAGACGAGCAGTACTTC | . | TRBJ2-7 | TRBV12-3/TRBV12-4 | many
CATSDLQGGSYNEQFF | TGTGCCACCAGTGATTTGCAGGGGGGCTCCTACAATGAGCAGTTCTTC | . | TRBJ2-1 | TRBV24-1 | many
CASSQDTGSKKLFF | TGTGCCAGCAGCCAAGATACAGGAAGTAAAAAACTGTTTTTT | . | TRBJ1-4 | TRBV3-1 | many
CASSYKGGLAYEQFF | TGTGCCAGCAGCTACAAGGGGGGACTAGCGTATGAGCAGTTCTTC | TRBD2 | TRBJ2-1 | TRBV7-3 | many
CASSKVMKVGDSILAEQYF | TGTGCCAGCAGCAAAGTGATGAAGGTGGGTGATAGCATCCTGGCCGAGCAGTACTTC | . | TRBJ2-7 | TRBV21-1 | many
CASSQVTALSPYEQYF | TGCGCCAGCAGCCAAGTAACAGCCCTATCTCCCTACGAGCAGTACTTC | . | TRBJ2-7 | TRBV4-3 | many
CASSLEAGVSYEQYF | TGTGCCAGCAGCTTAGAAGCGGGAGTCTCCTACGAGCAGTACTTC | TRBD2 | TRBJ2-7 | TRBV7-9 | .
CASSIGSGANVLTF | TGTGCCAGCAGCATAGGCTCTGGGGCCAACGTCCTGACTTTC | . | TRBJ2-6 | TRBV11-3 | many
CASSLAGQPSSYEQYF | TGTGCCAGCAGCTTAGCGGGACAGCCCAGCTCCTACGAGCAGTACTTC | TRBD1 | TRBJ2-7 | TRBV7-6 | many
CASSAGTSGSTDTQYF | TGTGCCAGCAGTGCCGGGACTAGCGGGAGCACAGATACGCAGTATTTT | TRBD2 | TRBJ2-3 | TRBV6-4 | medium-sized
CATSRDATSADTQYF | TGTGCCACCAGCAGAGATGCGACGAGCGCAGATACGCAGTATTTT | . | TRBJ2-3 | TRBV15 | .
CASRGAGVNTGELFF | TGTGCCAGCAGGGGGGCGGGAGTAAACACCGGGGAGCTGTTTTTT | . | TRBJ2-2 | TRBV2 | many
CSARDLPTALNEKLFF | TGCAGTGCTAGAGATCTCCCGACAGCTTTAAATGAAAAACTGTTTTTT | . | TRBJ1-4 | TRBV20-1 | few
CASREIAGETKNIQYF | TGTGCCAGCAGAGAAATAGCGGGAGAAACCAAAAACATTCAGTACTTC | TRBD2 | TRBJ2-4 | TRBV2 | few
CASSQTTDTQYF | TGTGCCAGCAGCCAGACCACAGATACGCAGTATTTT | . | TRBJ2-3 | TRBV3-1 | many
CASSFDNSYEQYF | TGTGCCAGTAGTTTCGACAACTCCTACGAGCAGTACTTC | . | TRBJ2-7 | TRBV19 | many
CASSFLGEAFF | TGTGCCAGCAGTTTTTTAGGTGAAGCTTTCTTT | . | TRBJ1-1 | TRBV28 | medium-sized